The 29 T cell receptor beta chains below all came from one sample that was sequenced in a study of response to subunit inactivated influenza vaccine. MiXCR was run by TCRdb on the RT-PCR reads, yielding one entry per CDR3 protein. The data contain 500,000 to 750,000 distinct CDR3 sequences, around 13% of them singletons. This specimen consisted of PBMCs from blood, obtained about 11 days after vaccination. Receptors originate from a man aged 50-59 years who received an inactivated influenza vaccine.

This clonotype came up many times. The CDR3: CASSFYLAGGNTGELFF. The CDR3 DNA follows: TGTGCCAGCAGCTTTTATCTAGCGGGAGGGAACACCGGGGAGCTGTTTTTT. The chain has TRBV5-5 and TRBJ2-2; 11 bases are shared with TRBD2. The CDR3 contains 17 residues. Unmatched junction bases numbered 4, after V lost 2 bases and J lost 1 base. Germline CDR1 and CDR2: SGHKS and YYEKEE (reference sequence).

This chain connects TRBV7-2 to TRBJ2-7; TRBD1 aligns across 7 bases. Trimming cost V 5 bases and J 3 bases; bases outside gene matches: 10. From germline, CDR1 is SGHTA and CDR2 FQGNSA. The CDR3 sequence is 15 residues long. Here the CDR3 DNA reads TGTGCCAGCAGCGCATACTTGGGACAGCACTACGAGCAGTACTTC. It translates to CASSAYLGQHYEQYF.

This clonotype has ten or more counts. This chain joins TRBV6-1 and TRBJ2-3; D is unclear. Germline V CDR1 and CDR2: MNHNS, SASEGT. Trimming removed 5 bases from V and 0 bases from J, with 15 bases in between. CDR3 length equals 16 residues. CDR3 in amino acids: CASSIRPRISTDTQYF. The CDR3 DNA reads TGTGCCAGCAGTATAAGACCCCGAATTAGCACAGATACGCAGTATTTT.

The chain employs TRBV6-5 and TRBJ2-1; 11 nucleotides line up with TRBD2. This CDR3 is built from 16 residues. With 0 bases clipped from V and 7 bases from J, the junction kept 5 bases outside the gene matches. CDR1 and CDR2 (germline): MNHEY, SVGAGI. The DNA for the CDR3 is TGTGCCAGCAGTTACTCGGCTAGCGGGAGGTTAAATGAGCAGTTCTTC. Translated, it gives CASSYSASGRLNEQFF.

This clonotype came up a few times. The CDR3 loop is CASSLADRVDYEQYF. The DNA for the CDR3 is TGCGCCAGCAGCTTGGCGGACAGGGTGGACTACGAGCAGTACTTC. The genes are TRBV5-1 and TRBJ2-7, with 8 positions matching TRBD1. The V segment lost 0 bases and the J segment 3 bases; nucleotides outside the gene matches: 5. This CDR3 comprises 15 residues. From germline, CDR1 is SGHRS and CDR2 YFSETQ.

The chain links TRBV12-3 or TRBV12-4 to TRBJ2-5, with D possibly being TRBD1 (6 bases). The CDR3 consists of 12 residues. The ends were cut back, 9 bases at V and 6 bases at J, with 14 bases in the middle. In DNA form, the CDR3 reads TGTGCCAGTGGTACAGGGATCAAGACCCAGTACTTC. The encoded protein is CASGTGIKTQYF.

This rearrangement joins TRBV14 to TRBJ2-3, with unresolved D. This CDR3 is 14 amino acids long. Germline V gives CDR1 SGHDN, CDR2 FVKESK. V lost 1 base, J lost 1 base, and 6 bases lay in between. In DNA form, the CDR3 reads TGTGCCAGCAGCCAAGTCCCACGCACAGATACGCAGTATTTT. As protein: CASSQVPRTDTQYF.

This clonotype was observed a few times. The CDR3 bases are TGCAGTGCTAGAGTAGGCAGATCCTCAGCAGAGACCCAGTACTTC. It encodes CSARVGRSSAETQYF. J is TRBJ2-5 and V is TRBV20-1; D is unresolved. CDR1 DFQATT and CDR2 SNEGSKA come from the germline V gene (reference sequence). Trimming left V 1 base short and J 4 bases short, with 16 bases between. This CDR3 spans 15 amino acids.

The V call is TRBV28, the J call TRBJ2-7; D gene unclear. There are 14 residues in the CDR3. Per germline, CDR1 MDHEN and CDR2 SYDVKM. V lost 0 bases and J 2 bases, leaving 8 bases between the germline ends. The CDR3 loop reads CASSLWPATYEQYF. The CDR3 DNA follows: TGTGCCAGCAGTTTATGGCCCGCAACCTACGAGCAGTACTTC.

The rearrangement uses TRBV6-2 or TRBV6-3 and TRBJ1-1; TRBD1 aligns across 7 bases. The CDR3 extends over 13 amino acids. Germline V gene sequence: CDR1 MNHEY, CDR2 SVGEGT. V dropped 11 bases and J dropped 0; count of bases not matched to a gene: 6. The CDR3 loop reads CALRQGLNTEAFF. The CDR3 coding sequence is TGTGCCCTGAGACAGGGACTGAACACTGAAGCTTTCTTT.

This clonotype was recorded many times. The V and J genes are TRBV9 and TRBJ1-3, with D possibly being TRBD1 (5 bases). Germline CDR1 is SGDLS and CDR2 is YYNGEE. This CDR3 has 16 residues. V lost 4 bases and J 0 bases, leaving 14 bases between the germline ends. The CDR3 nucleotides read TGTGCCAGCAGCTCAAGGACACAGAACTCTGGAAACACCATATATTTT. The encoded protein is CASSSRTQNSGNTIYF.

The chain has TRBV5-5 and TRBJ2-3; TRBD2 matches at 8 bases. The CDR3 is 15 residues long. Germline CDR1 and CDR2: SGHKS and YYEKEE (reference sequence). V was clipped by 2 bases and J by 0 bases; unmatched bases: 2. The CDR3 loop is CASSFSGISTDTQYF. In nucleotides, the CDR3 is TGTGCCAGCAGCTTTAGCGGGATCAGCACAGATACGCAGTATTTT.

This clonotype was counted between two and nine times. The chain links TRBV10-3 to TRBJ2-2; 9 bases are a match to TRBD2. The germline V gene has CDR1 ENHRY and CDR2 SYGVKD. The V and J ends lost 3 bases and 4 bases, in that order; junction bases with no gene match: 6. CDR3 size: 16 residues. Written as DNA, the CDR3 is TGTGCCATCAGTGAACGTCGACTAGCGGCCACCGGGGAGCTGTTTTTT. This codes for CAISERRLAATGELFF.

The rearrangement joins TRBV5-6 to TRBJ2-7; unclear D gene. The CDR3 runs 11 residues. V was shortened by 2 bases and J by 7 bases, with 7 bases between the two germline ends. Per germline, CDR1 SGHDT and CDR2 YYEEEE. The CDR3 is CASSFSDEQYF. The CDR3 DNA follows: TGTGCCAGCAGCTTCAGTGATGAGCAGTACTTC.

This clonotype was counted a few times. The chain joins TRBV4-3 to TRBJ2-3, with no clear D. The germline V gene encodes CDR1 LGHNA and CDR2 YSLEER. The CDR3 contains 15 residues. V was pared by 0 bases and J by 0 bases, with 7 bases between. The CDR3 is CASSQDQASTDTQYF. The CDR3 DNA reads TGCGCCAGCAGCCAAGATCAAGCTAGCACAGATACGCAGTATTTT.

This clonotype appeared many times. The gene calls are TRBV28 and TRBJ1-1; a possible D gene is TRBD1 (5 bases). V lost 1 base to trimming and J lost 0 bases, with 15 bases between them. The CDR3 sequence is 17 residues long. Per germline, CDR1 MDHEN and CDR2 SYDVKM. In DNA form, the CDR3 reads TGTGCCAGCAGTTTATTGGGCCGGGGGTTCATGAACACTGAAGCTTTCTTT. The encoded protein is CASSLLGRGFMNTEAFF. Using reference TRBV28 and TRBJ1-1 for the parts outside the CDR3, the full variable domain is DVKVTQSSRYLVKRTGEKVFLECVQDMDHENMFWYRQDPGLGLRLIYFSYDVKMKEKGDIPEGYSVSREKKERFSLILESASTNQTSMYLCASSLLGRGFMNTEAFFGQGTRLTVV.

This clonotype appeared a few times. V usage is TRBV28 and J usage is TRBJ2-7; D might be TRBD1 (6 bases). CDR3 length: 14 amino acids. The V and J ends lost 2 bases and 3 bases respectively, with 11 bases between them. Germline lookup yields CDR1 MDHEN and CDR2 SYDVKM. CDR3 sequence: CASSLASRGYEQYF. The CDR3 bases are TGTGCCAGCAGTTTAGCGTCCAGGGGCTACGAGCAGTACTTC.

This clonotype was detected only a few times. CDR3 nucleotide sequence: TGTGCCAGCAGCTTAATGGTGGGGGACGAGCAGTACTTC. Protein sequence: CASSLMVGDEQYF. The J gene is TRBJ2-7, the V gene TRBV7-6; D possibly matches TRBD1 or TRBD2 (5 bases each). The CDR3 is 13 residues long. The germline V and J ends were trimmed by 2 bases and 5 bases, with 10 bases remaining between them. The germline gives CDR1 SGHVS, CDR2 FNYEAQ.

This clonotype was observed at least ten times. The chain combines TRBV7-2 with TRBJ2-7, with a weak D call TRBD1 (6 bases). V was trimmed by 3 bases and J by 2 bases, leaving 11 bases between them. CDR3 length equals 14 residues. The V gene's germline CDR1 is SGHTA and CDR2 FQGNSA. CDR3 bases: TGTGCCAGCAGCTTTGCAGGGGCCGCCTACGAGCAGTACTTC. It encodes CASSFAGAAYEQYF.

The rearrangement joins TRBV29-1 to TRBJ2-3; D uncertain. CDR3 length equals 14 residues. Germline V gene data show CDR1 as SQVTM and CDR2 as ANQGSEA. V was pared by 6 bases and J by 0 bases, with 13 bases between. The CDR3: CSVAGRYSTDTQYF. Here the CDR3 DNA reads TGCAGCGTAGCCGGACGGTATAGCACAGATACGCAGTATTTT.

CDR3 amino acids: CASSQDRLAGDYSTDTQYF. CDR3 coding DNA: TGTGCCAGCAGCCAAGATCGACTAGCGGGGGACTATAGCACAGATACGCAGTATTTT. This rearrangement joins TRBV4-2 to TRBJ2-3; 12 bases are a match to TRBD2. This CDR3 comprises 19 residues. J lost 0 bases, V lost 0 bases, and 7 bases had no gene match. Germline V gene data show CDR1 as LGHNA and CDR2 as YNFKEQ.

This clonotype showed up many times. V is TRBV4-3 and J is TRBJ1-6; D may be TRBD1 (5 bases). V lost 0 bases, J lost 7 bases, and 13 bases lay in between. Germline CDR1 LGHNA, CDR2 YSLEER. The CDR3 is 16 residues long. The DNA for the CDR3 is TGCGCCAGCAGCCAAGATCGGGGGACCTCAAATTCACCCCTCCACTTT. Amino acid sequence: CASSQDRGTSNSPLHF.

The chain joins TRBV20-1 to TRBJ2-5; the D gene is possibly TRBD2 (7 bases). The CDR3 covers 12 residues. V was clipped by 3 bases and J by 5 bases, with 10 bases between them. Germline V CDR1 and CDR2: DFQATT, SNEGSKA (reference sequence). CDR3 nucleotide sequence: TGCAGTGCTAGCGGGGGGCGGGAGACCCAGTACTTC. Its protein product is CSASGGRETQYF.

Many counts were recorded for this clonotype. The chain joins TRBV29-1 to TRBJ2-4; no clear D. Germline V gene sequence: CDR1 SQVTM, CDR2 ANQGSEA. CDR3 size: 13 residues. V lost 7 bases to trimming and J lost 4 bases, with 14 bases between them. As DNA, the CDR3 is TGCAGCGCCTACGACCGGCAGAAAAACATTCAGTACTTC. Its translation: CSAYDRQKNIQYF. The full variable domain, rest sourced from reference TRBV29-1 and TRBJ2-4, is SAVISQKPSRDICQRGTSLTIQCQVDSQVTMMFWYRQQPGQSLTLIATANQGSEATYESGFVIDKFPISRPNLTFSTLTVSNMSPEDSSIYLCSAYDRQKNIQYFGAGTRLSVL.

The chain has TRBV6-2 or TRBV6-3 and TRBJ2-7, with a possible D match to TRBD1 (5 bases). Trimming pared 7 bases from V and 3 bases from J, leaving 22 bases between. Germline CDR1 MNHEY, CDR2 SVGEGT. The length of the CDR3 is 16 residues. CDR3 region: CASNLGRDGKRYEQYF. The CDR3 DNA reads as TGTGCCAGCAACTTGGGCAGGGATGGAAAACGCTACGAGCAGTACTTC.

The CDR3: CASSLGWQGAHEQYF. The CDR3 coding sequence is TGTGCCAGCAGTTTAGGTTGGCAGGGGGCCCACGAGCAGTACTTC. The gene calls are TRBV12-3 or TRBV12-4 and TRBJ2-7; 8 bases line up with TRBD1. V was pared by 1 base and J by 5 bases, with 7 bases of the junction left unmatched. The CDR3 loop spans 15 amino acids.

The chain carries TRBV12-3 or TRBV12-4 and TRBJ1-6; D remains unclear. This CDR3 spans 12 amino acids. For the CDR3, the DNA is TGTGGGTGGGGTGCTTGCAATTCACCCCTCCACTTT. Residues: CGWGACNSPLHF.

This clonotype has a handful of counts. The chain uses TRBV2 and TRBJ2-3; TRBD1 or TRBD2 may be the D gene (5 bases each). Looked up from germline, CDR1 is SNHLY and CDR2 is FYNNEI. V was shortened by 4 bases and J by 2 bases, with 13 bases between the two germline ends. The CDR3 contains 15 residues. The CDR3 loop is CASSGLGRDTDTQYF. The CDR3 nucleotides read TGTGCCAGCAGTGGGTTGGGACGAGACACAGATACGCAGTATTTT. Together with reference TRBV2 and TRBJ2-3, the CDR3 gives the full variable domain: EPEVTQTPSHQVTQMGQEVILRCVPISNHLYFYWYRQILGQKVEFLVSFYNNEISEKSEIFDDQFSVERPDGSNFTLKIRSTKLEDSAMYFCASSGLGRDTDTQYFGPGTRLTVL.

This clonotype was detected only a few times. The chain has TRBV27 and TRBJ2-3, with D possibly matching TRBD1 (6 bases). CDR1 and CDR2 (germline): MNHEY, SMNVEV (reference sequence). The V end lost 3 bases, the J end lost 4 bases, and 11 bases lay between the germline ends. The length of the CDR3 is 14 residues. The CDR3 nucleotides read TGTGCCAGCAGTTTGAACAGGGTCGCAGATACGCAGTATTTT. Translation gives CASSLNRVADTQYF.